This entry features one T cell receptor (beta chain) sequence. This clone was observed once. The target of this receptor is not known. Base qualities were left out, and no much larger clone turns up one base away. The library was obtained by the immunoSEQ multiplex PCR assay. The authors processed their data as follows. A statistical classification framework was built to diagnose cytomegalovirus status from the catalog of TCR beta chain sequences. TCRdb took over this immuneACCESS table, retaining in-frame rearrangements with V and J assigned. Such tables are incomplete; in checked studies, under half of the missing clones stem from an unresolved V gene, and the remainder is unexplained. That table supplies the V and J calls and clone size; D and trimming were determined from the DNA. The sample table shows under 150,000 clones, and roughly 92% are seen once. Approximately 0.7% of the sample is taken by the ten largest.

This sample is part of a study of cytomegalovirus exposure and HLA in healthy donors (dated by TCRdb to about 2017). About the full investigation: A later analysis indicated that the 130 or so validation repertoires were generated on the platform also employed for the approximately 700 repertoires of the first cohort. Besides the first cohort of 500 to 700 subjects, a separate validation cohort made up of 120 different subjects was used. High-throughput TCR immunosequencing, statistical association of individual TCRs with disease status, and machine learning were combined to predict cytomegalovirus infection status. The study aimed to test whether signatures of past pathogen exposure could be identified by cataloging public T cell receptors. The research as a whole found: Of the cluster scores, 90% to 95% were above 0 in a later analysis, which found that TCRs clustered in the first cohort also tended to co-occur in the 120 or so validation repertoires. Most TCR sequences were observed very rarely across donors, whereas some public TCRs were present in many individuals. In both the original and validation cohorts, the classifier was reported to diagnose cytomegalovirus status with high specificity and sensitivity. A few of the identified cytomegalovirus-associated TCR beta chains were confirmed in vitro to be specific for cytomegalovirus antigens. A later analysis lacked HLA typing for the validation cohort, so it scored co-occurrence in that cohort across all 110 or so repertoires. A total of roughly 160 TCR beta chains were listed by the study as associated with cytomegalovirus. The authors suggested that the approach could potentially be extended to other disease states and immunological phenotypes.

From its cysteine to its phenylalanine, the CDR3 spans 13 amino acids. Just the 39-base CDR3 DNA is kept, in frame starting at base 1. V is clipped by 8 bases and J by 2 bases, and the sequence between their germline boundaries is 9 bases long. The CDR1 and CDR2 encoded by the germline V gene (reference sequence) are WNHNN and SYGVQD. Separate from the roughly 700-subject first cohort, the validation cohort of 90 to 150 subjects was the group to which the donors belonged. Sequencing was carried out using PBMCs. Recombination connected TRBV10-1 to TRBJ2-2; the D segment cannot be called with confidence. The receptor comes from a man aged 18-30 years in good health and CMV-seronegative. CDR3 reads: CASQRFNTGELFF. The sequence in DNA is TGCGCCAGCCAGAGGTTTAACACCGGGGAGCTGTTTTTT.